The subject of this entry is one T cell receptor (beta chain). Its antigen is undetermined. The sample is drawn from a study of OX40 agonist ivuxolimab in advanced cancers. General study findings and limits: Among T cells, CD8+ cells averaged more expanded clones than CD4+ cells. Some nonresponders also had low normalized T-cell clonal expansion. Clonal expansion by week 6 occurred in CD4+ and CD8+ blood T cells (at 0.1 to 3.0 mg/kg).

Measured with immunoSEQ multiplex PCR; TCRdb has only the in-frame clones, and not every one. The sample shows under 70,000 clones, 75% to 90% of them seen only once. The TCR was taken from an adult with an advanced solid tumor such as melanoma, head and neck, liver or kidney cancer. This specimen was CD4+ or CD8+ T cells sorted from blood, taken in a trial of the OX40 agonist ivuxolimab.

The CDR3 region has the DNA TGTGCCAGCAGTTTACTCTCGGTAGGAAACACCATATATTTT. Protein product: CASSLLSVGNTIYF. The chain joins TRBV28 to TRBJ1-3, with D unresolved. Looked up from germline, CDR1 is MDHEN and CDR2 is SYDVKM. Trimming removed 2 bases at V and 4 bases at J, with 9 bases between. This CDR3 has 14 residues.